These 15 T cell receptor beta chains came from one sample sequenced in a study of T-cell memory formation after mild COVID-19. Using its own MiXCR run on the 5' RACE reads, TCRdb lists one record per CDR3 protein. The sample lists 470,000 or so distinct CDR3 sequences, more than 15% occurring once. The source material was PBMCs or a T cell subset sorted from them (not recorded which). These receptors were collected from a man between 18 and 29 years old who had mild COVID-19 (a few samples of this study predate the infection). Cell type and time point are not known.

This clonotype was counted a few times. The chain recombines TRBV11-2 with TRBJ2-5; the D gene is possibly TRBD1 (8 bases). Germline lookup yields CDR1 SGHAT and CDR2 FQNNGV. The CDR3 has 15 amino acids. Deletions cut 8 bases from V and 5 bases from J, with 21 bases between. This CDR3 is CASSLRGRGGETQYF. CDR3 bases: TGTGCCAGCTCCCTCAGGGGGCGGGGAGGGGAGACCCAGTACTTC.

V gene TRBV6-2 or TRBV6-3 combines with J gene TRBJ2-3; 7 bases map to TRBD2. The CDR3 loop spans 17 amino acids. Trimming took 5 bases from V and 0 from J; bases not matched to a gene: 11. Germline CDR1 reads MNHEY; CDR2 reads SVGEGT. Here the CDR3 DNA reads TGTGCCAGCAGTGACGAGCTGGGGAGGGGAAGCACAGATACGCAGTATTTT. Translation gives CASSDELGRGSTDTQYF.

This clonotype was counted at least ten times. V and J are TRBV5-1 and TRBJ2-2; 8 nucleotides align to TRBD1. Germline CDR1 is SGHRS and CDR2 is YFSETQ. Trimming at V came to 5 bases and at J to 1 base, leaving 1 base not matched to a gene. This CDR3 has 14 amino acids. CDR3 amino acids: CASSGTGNTGELFF. The CDR3 DNA sequence: TGCGCCAGCAGTGGGACAGGGAACACCGGGGAGCTGTTTTTT.

This clonotype has only a few counts. This chain uses TRBV12-3 or TRBV12-4 with TRBJ1-5, with D perhaps matching TRBD1 (6 bases). The CDR3 is made up of 13 amino acids. Trimming cost V 6 bases and J 9 bases, with 15 bases left between them. As DNA, the CDR3 is TGTGCCAGCAGACTACAGGGTTTGCCGCCCCAGCATTTT. Protein: CASRLQGLPPQHF.

V and J are TRBV5-5 and TRBJ2-1; a weak D match, TRBD1 (6 bases). CDR1 is SGHKS, CDR2 YYEKEE, per germline (reference sequence). V lost 4 bases, J lost 0 bases, and 14 bases lay in between. The CDR3 loop spans 16 amino acids. The CDR3 DNA follows: TGTGCCAGCAGCAATAGAGACAGGAGCTCCTACAATGAGCAGTTCTTC. Protein: CASSNRDRSSYNEQFF. Drawing the rest from reference TRBV5-5 and TRBJ2-1, the complete variable domain is DAGVTQSPTHLIKTRGQQVTLRCSPISGHKSVSWYQQVLGQGPQFIFQYYEKEERGRGNFPDRFSARQFPNYSSELNVNALLLGDSALYLCASSNRDRSSYNEQFFGPGTRLTVL.

In this sample, this clonotype turned up a few times. The chain carries TRBV5-1 and TRBJ2-1; a possible D gene is TRBD2 (5 bases). The CDR3 runs 13 residues. Germline CDR1 reads SGHRS; CDR2 reads YFSETQ. The V end lost 4 bases, the J end lost 6 bases, and 11 bases lay between the germline ends. The CDR3 reads CASSHRTSNEQFF. The CDR3 DNA is TGCGCCAGCAGCCATCGGACTTCCAATGAGCAGTTCTTC.

This clonotype was found a few times. The chain joins TRBV12-3 or TRBV12-4 to TRBJ1-3; possibly TRBD1 for D (5 bases). The ends were cut back, 1 base at V and 11 bases at J, with 12 bases in the middle. The CDR3 consists of 13 residues. The CDR3 region has the DNA TGTGCCAGCAGTTTAGGTCAGGGTACCTCCATATATTTT. Protein product: CASSLGQGTSIYF.

This clonotype was counted only a few times. This chain joins TRBV4-3 and TRBJ2-7; 9 bases map to TRBD2. The CDR3 consists of 18 residues. Germline V gene data show CDR1 as LGHNA and CDR2 as YSLEER. V dropped 0 bases and J dropped 0; count of bases not matched to a gene: 9. The chain's CDR3 is CASSQDLGASGVSYEQYF. In DNA, the CDR3 is TGCGCCAGCAGCCAAGATCTTGGGGCTAGCGGGGTCTCCTACGAGCAGTACTTC.

V gene TRBV21-1 combines with J gene TRBJ2-7; the DNA was not compared with TRBD1, the D call given in the table. TRBV21-1 is deemed a pseudogene. The CDR3 runs 16 residues. The CDR3 region is CASSLGQGERRYEQYV. In DNA form, the CDR3 reads TGTGCCAGCAGCTTAGGCCAGGGGGAGAGGAGATACGAGCAGTACGTC.

J is TRBJ2-1 and V is TRBV27; TRBD2 matches at 7 bases. The CDR3 totals 15 residues. The germline gives CDR1 MNHEY, CDR2 SMNVEV (reference sequence). The trim removed 3 bases at V and 6 bases at J, leaving 8 bases unmatched. The CDR3 protein is CASSFSTSKFNEQFF. CDR3 coding DNA: TGTGCCAGCAGTTTCTCGACTAGCAAGTTCAATGAGCAGTTCTTC.

The rearrangement links TRBV7-9 to TRBJ1-1; D unclear. Germline V gives CDR1 SEHNR, CDR2 FQNEAQ (reference sequence). The CDR3 totals 15 residues. V lost 2 bases and J 12 bases, leaving 22 bases between the germline ends. CDR3 in amino acids: CASSLPGGTVGWSFF. In nucleotides, the CDR3 is TGTGCCAGCAGCTTACCTGGCGGAACCGTCGGCTGGTCTTTCTTT. Drawing the rest from reference TRBV7-9 and TRBJ1-1, the complete variable domain is DTGVSQNPRHKITKRGQNVTFRCDPISEHNRLYWYRQTLGQGPEFLTYFQNEAQLEKSRLLSDRFSAERPKGSFSTLEIQRTEQGDSAMYLCASSLPGGTVGWSFFGQGTRLTVV.

This chain joins TRBV7-8 and TRBJ2-1; D gene uncertain. Trimming took off 5 bases at V and 9 bases at J, with 8 bases between the two ends. CDR3 length: 11 amino acids. Germline-derived CDR1 and CDR2 are SGHVS and FQNEAQ. The CDR3 coding sequence is TGTGCCAGCAGCCTGTACGGTGAGCAGTTCTTC. Its translation: CASSLYGEQFF.

This clonotype was counted between two and nine times. The chain links TRBV4-2 to TRBJ2-1, with 13 bases that match TRBD2. CDR1 is LGHNA, CDR2 YNFKEQ, per germline. This CDR3 has 18 residues. J gave up 0 bases and V 3 bases, and 5 bases lay outside the gene matches. In DNA form, the CDR3 reads TGTGCCAGCAGCCAGGGACTAGCGGGGCTAAGCTCCTACAATGAGCAGTTCTTC. Translating gives CASSQGLAGLSSYNEQFF.

This clonotype came up many times. The V and J genes are TRBV5-5 and TRBJ1-1; D call uncertain. Trimming removed 4 bases at V and 8 bases at J, with 15 bases between. This CDR3 comprises 13 residues. The germline gives CDR1 SGHKS, CDR2 YYEKEE (reference sequence). The CDR3 protein is CASSTRGGREAFF. The CDR3 DNA sequence: TGTGCCAGCAGCACACGAGGAGGCAGGGAAGCTTTCTTT.

This clonotype was found a few times. CDR3: CASSAAGGRGSYEQYF. The CDR3, as DNA: TGCGCCAGCAGCGCAGCGGGCGGGCGAGGCTCCTACGAGCAGTACTTC. The chain employs TRBV5-1 and TRBJ2-7; D is possibly TRBD2 (6 bases). CDR3 length: 16 residues. Trimming pared 4 bases from V and 0 bases from J, leaving 17 bases between. The germline V gene has CDR1 SGHRS and CDR2 YFSETQ.